This TCR beta chain was recovered during a study of T-cell reconstitution after alpha-beta-depleted transplantation in children. Study-level findings and limits: Surviving thymic progenitors and recipient T cells were the source of high TCRbeta diversity at day 60 in some patients. Expanded graft clones, several hundred of them, were reportedly the source of alpha-beta T cells about two months after transplant.

Unique molecular identifiers were incorporated when the TCRbeta library was constructed. A single record per CDR3 protein comes from TCRdb applying MiXCR to the PCR reads. The sample yields 600,000 to 700,000 distinct CDR3 sequences, around 13% seen once. This clonotype was seen many times. Its target is unknown. The source was PBMCs, collected before TCRalphabeta/CD19-depleted stem cell transplant. This TCR was recovered from a girl aged 2 to 10 with congenital amegakaryocytic thrombocytopenia, due to receive a stem cell transplant.

The CDR3: CASSLVGLASEQYF. CDR3 coding DNA: TGTGCCAGCAGCTTAGTGGGACTAGCATCCGAGCAGTACTTC. V is TRBV7-9 and J is TRBJ2-7, with 9 bases aligning to TRBD2. Looked up from germline, CDR1 is SEHNR and CDR2 is FQNEAQ (reference sequence). The CDR3 spans 14 residues. Trimming cost V 1 base and J 6 bases; bases outside gene matches: 4.